The 16 T cell receptor beta chains presented below share a single source sample, sequenced in a study of T cell changes during pregnancy in multiple sclerosis. Libraries were prepared by immunoSEQ multiplex PCR; TCRdb keeps only in-frame clonotypes and omits some of them. The top ten clones hold 0.5% to 0.85% of a sample with roughly 38,000 clones, roughly 89% of them seen once. This material consisted of CD4+ T cells from peripheral blood mononuclear cells, taken in the second trimester of pregnancy. All receptors come from a female donor in good health, enrolled as a control in a pregnancy study.

This clone was seen just once. This sequence joins TRBV7-2 and TRBJ1-1; D is ambiguous. Germline-derived CDR1 and CDR2 are SGHTA and FQGNSA. V was clipped by 1 base and J by 8 bases, with 14 bases between them. The CDR3 is 14 residues long. CDR3 amino acids: CASSLVRTDREAFF. In DNA, the CDR3 is TGTGCCAGCAGCTTAGTACGCACAGACCGCGAAGCTTTCTTT.

V and J are TRBV19 and TRBJ1-2; weak D call: TRBD1 (6 bases). V lost 6 bases and J lost 6, with 14 bases in between. Germline values: CDR1 LNHDA, CDR2 SQIVND (reference sequence). The CDR3 consists of 13 residues. CDR3 loop: CASSFRGGDGYTF. The DNA for the CDR3 is TGTGCCAGTAGCTTCAGGGGCGGAGATGGCTACACCTTC.

This chain uses TRBV4-2 with TRBJ2-2, with a weak D call TRBD2 (5 bases). Trimming left V 1 base short and J 4 bases short, with 16 bases between. The CDR3 is made up of 17 amino acids. CDR1 LGHNA and CDR2 YNFKEQ come from the germline V gene. The CDR3 protein is CASSQALGLRGTGELFF. The DNA for the CDR3 is TGTGCCAGCAGCCAAGCCCTAGGTCTTCGGGGCACCGGGGAGCTGTTTTTT.

The chain uses TRBV5-4 and TRBJ1-6; D is ambiguous. V lost 3 bases to trimming and J lost 10 bases, with 8 bases between them. Germline V gene lookup returns CDR1 SGHNT and CDR2 YYREEE (reference sequence). The CDR3 contains 12 residues. CDR3 sequence: CASSSRGSPLHF. The CDR3 nucleotides read TGTGCCAGCAGCTCGAGAGGCTCACCCCTCCACTTT.

The table lists this clone with a few counts. The rearrangement uses TRBV7-2 and TRBJ1-2; possible D gene TRBD1, 6 bases. The ends were cut back, 6 bases at V and 4 bases at J, with 12 bases in the middle. CDR1 is SGHTA, CDR2 FQGNSA, per germline. The CDR3 is made up of 13 amino acids. This CDR3 reads CASSKQGVYGYTF. CDR3 nucleotide sequence: TGTGCCAGCAGTAAACAGGGAGTCTATGGCTACACCTTC.

V gene TRBV19 combines with J gene TRBJ2-3; 8 nucleotides line up with TRBD2. From germline, CDR1 is LNHDA and CDR2 SQIVND (reference sequence). The junction had 10 bases not matched to a gene; V was cut back by 7 bases and J by 1 base. The CDR3 spans 16 residues. The CDR3 coding sequence is TGTGCCAGTAACCCCTACCGGGGGGGCGGCACAGATACGCAGTATTTT. This sequence encodes CASNPYRGGGTDTQYF.

The rearrangement uses TRBV6-5 and TRBJ1-1; tentatively, D is TRBD1 (5 bases). Between the trimmed V and J ends, which lost 4 bases and 2 bases, there was a span of 11 bases. The CDR3 loop spans 14 amino acids. Per germline, CDR1 MNHEY and CDR2 SVGAGI. This CDR3 reads CASSSDRVNTEAFF. The DNA of the CDR3 is TGTGCCAGCAGTTCAGACAGAGTAAACACTGAAGCTTTCTTT.

The chain employs TRBV6-4 and TRBJ1-1; D is undetermined. Trimming pared 3 bases from V and 1 base from J, leaving 6 bases between. CDR3 size: 13 residues. Germline CDR1 MRHNA, CDR2 SNTAGT. The CDR3 nucleotides read TGTGCCAGCAGTGAGAACAGGAACACTGAAGCTTTCTTT. It specifies CASSENRNTEAFF.

The CDR3 is CASSQDWGQSQPQHF. The DNA of the CDR3 is TGCGCCAGCAGCCAAGATTGGGGACAGTCACAGCCCCAGCATTTT. This chain joins TRBV4-3 and TRBJ1-5, with 7 bases matching TRBD1. Germline assignment: CDR1 LGHNA and CDR2 YSLEER. The CDR3 consists of 15 residues. J gave up 7 bases and V 0 bases, and 6 bases lay outside the gene matches.

This chain links TRBV2 with TRBJ2-1; D may be TRBD1 (5 bases). The length of the CDR3 is 11 residues. Germline lookup yields CDR1 SNHLY and CDR2 FYNNEI. V lost 5 bases to trimming and J lost 7 bases, with 6 bases between them. The CDR3: CASSSGNEQFF. In DNA form, the CDR3 reads TGTGCCAGCAGTTCAGGGAATGAGCAGTTCTTC.

This clone was counted once. The chain employs TRBV19 and TRBJ1-5; D is uncertain. This CDR3 is built from 15 residues. Germline lookup yields CDR1 LNHDA and CDR2 SQIVND (reference sequence). V lost 3 bases, J lost 0 bases, and 9 bases lay in between. The CDR3 reads CASSILRNSNQPQHF. DNA of the CDR3: TGTGCCAGTAGTATCCTCAGGAATAGCAATCAGCCCCAGCATTTT.

The rearrangement joins TRBV28 to TRBJ2-7, with 7 bases identical to TRBD2. CDR3 size: 15 residues. Trimming at V came to 6 bases and at J to 6 bases, leaving 14 bases not matched to a gene. Germline CDR1 and CDR2: MDHEN and SYDVKM. CDR3 residues: CASRLISPRGGEQYF. CDR3 nucleotides: TGTGCCAGCAGACTTATATCCCCCCGCGGGGGCGAGCAGTACTTC.

Here the CDR3 reads CAWSYGQGEAFF. CDR3 coding DNA: TGTGCCTGGAGTTACGGTCAGGGTGAAGCTTTCTTT. V is TRBV30 and J is TRBJ1-1; weak D call: TRBD1 (5 bases). CDR3 length equals 12 residues. Per germline, CDR1 GTSNPN and CDR2 SVGIG (reference sequence). Trimming took off 2 bases at V and 7 bases at J, with 11 bases between the two ends.

This chain links TRBV2 with TRBJ1-6; 8 positions match TRBD1. The CDR3 covers 14 residues. The trim removed 6 bases at V and 7 bases at J, leaving 5 bases unmatched. Germline V lookup: CDR1 SNHLY, CDR2 FYNNEI. The CDR3 DNA is TGTGCCAGCAGGACAGGGGTGGCGAATTCACCCCTCCACTTT. Protein: CASRTGVANSPLHF. The full variable domain, completed using reference TRBV2 and TRBJ1-6, is EPEVTQTPSHQVTQMGQEVILRCVPISNHLYFYWYRQILGQKVEFLVSFYNNEISEKSEIFDDQFSVERPDGSNFTLKIRSTKLEDSAMYFCASRTGVANSPLHFGNGTRLTVT.

This clone showed up just once. The chain has TRBV7-3 and TRBJ1-1; D is uncertain. With 1 base removed from V and 4 bases from J, the gap between germline ends came to 13 bases. Per the germline V gene, CDR1 is SGHTA and CDR2 is FQGTGA. The CDR3 consists of 15 residues. The chain's CDR3 is CASSLRPGGLTEAFF. The CDR3 region has the DNA TGTGCCAGCAGCTTAAGGCCCGGAGGCCTCACTGAAGCTTTCTTT.

In nucleotides, the CDR3 is TGTGCCAGCAGCTCACAGGGAGAGAACACTGAAGCTTTCTTT. Translating it yields CASSSQGENTEAFF. The chain employs TRBV7-3 and TRBJ1-1; weak D call: TRBD1 (6 bases). The CDR3 has 14 residues. Germline CDR1 SGHTA, CDR2 FQGTGA. The germline V and J ends were trimmed by 4 bases and 1 base, with 10 bases remaining between them.